The sequence of this TCR beta chain was determined in a study of T cells after yellow fever vaccination. Study results and limitations: One caveat is that FACS-sorted repertoires could contain abundant clonotypes contaminating from the bulk population. Among primary-vaccination clones, most reappeared after the booster, at 96% for CD4 and about 90% for CD8.

5'RACE template switching produced TCR cDNA carrying a universal primer site and UMIs. MiXCR, run by TCRdb on the 5' RACE reads, gives a single entry per CDR3 protein. The top ten hold 15% to 20% of the sample, which has some 400,000 distinct CDR3 sequences, approximately 18% seen once. In germline, CDR1 is SGHRS, CDR2 YFSETQ. This CDR3 region has 15 residues. V lost 4 bases to trimming and J lost 4 bases, with 15 bases between them. This clonotype was recorded a few times. Its antigen is still unknown. The source is a man aged 18 to 29 who received the YFV17D yellow fever vaccine. Sample: PBMCs, taken before the yellow fever booster vaccination. The gene calls are TRBV5-1 and TRBJ2-4, with TRBD1 as a possible D gene (6 bases). CDR3 bases: TGCGCCAGCAGCACGGACAGTATTCCAAAAAACATTCAGTACTTC. This sequence encodes CASSTDSIPKNIQYF.